The 6 T cell receptor beta chains in this list originate from one sample, sequenced in a study of blood T cell repertoires in COVID-19. TCRdb's copy holds only in-frame clones and misses some; the assay was immunoSEQ multiplex PCR. The table lists tens of thousands of clones, roughly 80% of them singletons. Sequencing was performed on peripheral blood. These receptors were taken from a man aged 45 to 65 with active COVID-19.

The chain couples TRBV7-9 to TRBJ1-2; D call uncertain. The CDR3 loop spans 13 amino acids. In germline, CDR1 is SEHNR, CDR2 FQNEAQ (reference sequence). The V end lost 5 bases, the J end lost 4 bases, and 11 bases lay between the germline ends. The CDR3 loop reads CASSSREPYGYTF. CDR3 bases: TGTGCCAGCAGCAGCCGGGAACCCTATGGCTACACCTTC.

This clone appeared a single time. V usage is TRBV27 and J usage is TRBJ2-2, with a tentative D call TRBD2 (5 bases). This CDR3 has 13 amino acids. With 2 bases removed from V and 7 bases from J, the gap between germline ends came to 8 bases. Germline loops: CDR1 MNHEY, CDR2 SMNVEV (reference sequence). The CDR3 region has the DNA TGTGCCAGCAGTTTACCGGGGAACGGGGAGCTGTTTTTT. It specifies CASSLPGNGELFF.

V is TRBV6-5 and J is TRBJ1-5; TRBD1 is a possible D gene (5 bases). Trimming took 2 bases from V and 0 from J, leaving 8 bases between them. The CDR3 has 15 residues. Germline values: CDR1 MNHEY, CDR2 SVGAGI. CDR3 in amino acids: CASSYGHNSNQPQHF. CDR3 nucleotide sequence: TGTGCCAGCAGTTACGGACACAATAGCAATCAGCCCCAGCATTTT.

The V gene is TRBV10-1, the J gene TRBJ2-7; possible D gene TRBD1, 5 bases. V dropped 5 bases and J dropped 4 bases, with 15 bases sitting between them. This CDR3 comprises 14 residues. The germline V gene encodes CDR1 WNHNN and CDR2 SYGVQD (reference sequence). The CDR3 DNA sequence: TGCGCCAGCAGTCAACAGGCATTGGGATACGAGCAGTACTTC. It is translated as CASSQQALGYEQYF.

This chain connects TRBV5-1 to TRBJ1-2; D is possibly TRBD1 (6 bases). V was trimmed by 2 bases and J by 8 bases, leaving 13 bases between them. Germline values: CDR1 SGHRS, CDR2 YFSETQ. The CDR3 has 13 amino acids. The CDR3 region is CASSFDGGLGYTF. As DNA, the CDR3 is TGCGCCAGCAGCTTCGACGGGGGGCTCGGCTACACCTTC.

This chain uses TRBV6-5 with TRBJ2-7; TRBD2 aligns across 9 bases. This CDR3 contains 15 residues. Germline assignment: CDR1 MNHEY and CDR2 SVGAGI. V was clipped by 6 bases and J by 4 bases; unmatched bases: 10. In DNA form, the CDR3 reads TGTGCCAGCAGCCTACCCCGGGGACTAGCTTACGAGCAGTACTTC. Protein product: CASSLPRGLAYEQYF.